The clone carrying this T cell receptor (beta chain) appeared a single time. The germline gives CDR1 SNHLY, CDR2 FYNNEI. Trimming stripped 3 bases from V and 6 bases from J, with 6 bases between. This CDR3 spans 11 amino acids. This record comes from a study of blood T cell repertoires in COVID-19. The overall study: Collection of acute and convalescent COVID-19 samples took place in the United States, Italy and Spain.

As processed by the authors: Scientists estimated how many nucleated cells there were by amplifying reference gene primers. Profiled with immunoSEQ multiplex PCR; TCRdb holds only in-frame clones, not every one. V and J calls plus clone size are reproduced from that table; the DNA served to infer D and trimming. The data show approximately 200,000 clones, less than 90% seen once. The chain uses TRBV2 and TRBJ2-7; TRBD1 is a possible D gene (5 bases). The source of this sequence is a man aged 65 to 79 with acute or convalescent COVID-19. The sequenced material came from peripheral blood. CDR3 bases: TGTGCCAGCAGTGATAGGGGCGAGCAGTACTTC. Translation gives CASSDRGEQYF. The entire variable domain, with the rest obtained from reference TRBV2 and TRBJ2-7, is as follows: EPEVTQTPSHQVTQMGQEVILRCVPISNHLYFYWYRQILGQKVEFLVSFYNNEISEKSEIFDDQFSVERPDGSNFTLKIRSTKLEDSAMYFCASSDRGEQYFGPGTRLTVT.